These 8 T cell receptor beta chains were all obtained from the same sample, sequenced in a study of beta chain features in type 1 diabetes. Sequenced material consisted of expressed TCRB transcripts (all of the isolated RNA was reverse transcribed). Some clones are missing from TCRdb's copy, which holds only in-frame ones; the method was immunoSEQ multiplex PCR. The table includes hundreds of thousands of clones, roughly 10% detected once. The sequenced sample was naive CD4+ T cells from blood. These receptors were collected from a woman aged 18-29 years in good health.

This clone showed up just a few times. The chain uses TRBV21-1 and TRBJ2-7. TRBV21-1 is a recognized pseudogene. The CDR3 sequence is 13 residues long. This chain's CDR3 is CASPRTDPYEQYF. The DNA for the CDR3 is TGTGCCAGCCCTAGGACGGACCCCTACGAGCAGTACTTC.

This clone turned up a few times. The rearrangement joins TRBV30 to TRBJ2-1; D is uncertain. V lost 3 bases, J lost 6 bases, and 12 bases lay in between. CDR1 is GTSNPN, CDR2 SVGIG, per germline (reference sequence). This CDR3 has 13 residues. The CDR3 coding sequence is TGTGCCTGGAGCGGGCTCCCTGGCAATGAGCAGTTCTTC. It translates to CAWSGLPGNEQFF.

This clone was observed a handful of times. V is TRBV28 and J is TRBJ2-6; D is unclear. Germline CDR1 is MDHEN and CDR2 is SYDVKM. The CDR3 totals 13 residues. Trimming shortened V by 10 bases and J by 0 bases, and 7 bases separated the two germline ends. This CDR3 is CATVDSGANVLTF. The DNA of the CDR3 is TGTGCCACCGTAGACTCTGGGGCCAACGTCCTGACTTTC.

This clone was counted between two and nine times. The V and J genes are TRBV27 and TRBJ2-7; D perhaps matches TRBD2 (5 bases). CDR3 size: 14 residues. From germline, CDR1 is MNHEY and CDR2 SMNVEV (reference sequence). The ends were cut back, 8 bases at V and 5 bases at J, with 19 bases in the middle. The CDR3 spells CASPRGEECNEQYF. Here the CDR3 DNA reads TGTGCCAGCCCTCGGGGAGAGGAGTGCAACGAGCAGTACTTC.

This clone was seen a handful of times. The chain has TRBV9 and TRBJ1-2; TRBD1 is a possible D gene (6 bases). The germline CDR1 and CDR2 sequences are SGDLS and YYNGEE. The length of the CDR3 is 14 residues. V was trimmed by 5 bases and J by 8 bases, leaving 19 bases between them. The CDR3 region is CASSNFGTRWGYTF. For the CDR3, the DNA is TGTGCCAGCAGTAATTTCGGGACACGTTGGGGCTACACCTTC.

This clone was found a few times. The chain combines TRBV29-1 with TRBJ1-1; 12 nucleotides align to TRBD1. Trimming at V came to 6 bases and at J to 6 bases, leaving 5 bases not matched to a gene. The CDR3 loop spans 13 amino acids. CDR1 SQVTM and CDR2 ANQGSEA come from the germline V gene. The CDR3 region has the DNA TGCAGCGTGGGGGACAGGGGGCTTTCTGAAGCTTTCTTT. It is translated as CSVGDRGLSEAFF.

Only a few counts were recorded for this clone. CDR3 sequence reads: CAWRPKTGDNQPQHF. The CDR3, as DNA: TGTGCCTGGAGACCGAAGACAGGGGACAATCAGCCCCAGCATTTT. V and J are TRBV30 and TRBJ1-5, with 8 bases fitting TRBD1. The V and J ends lost 3 bases and 3 bases, in that order; junction bases with no gene match: 7. The CDR3 is 15 residues long. Per germline, CDR1 GTSNPN and CDR2 SVGIG (reference sequence).

In its sample, this clone was seen a few times. V is TRBV4-3 and J is TRBJ2-4, with unresolved D. This CDR3 spans 15 amino acids. Germline CDR1 reads LGHNA; CDR2 reads YSLEER. Trimming shortened V by 1 base and J by 0 bases, and 7 bases separated the two germline ends. The CDR3 spells CASSQGYLAKNIQYF. CDR3 nucleotide sequence: TGCGCCAGCAGCCAAGGGTACCTAGCCAAAAACATTCAGTACTTC.